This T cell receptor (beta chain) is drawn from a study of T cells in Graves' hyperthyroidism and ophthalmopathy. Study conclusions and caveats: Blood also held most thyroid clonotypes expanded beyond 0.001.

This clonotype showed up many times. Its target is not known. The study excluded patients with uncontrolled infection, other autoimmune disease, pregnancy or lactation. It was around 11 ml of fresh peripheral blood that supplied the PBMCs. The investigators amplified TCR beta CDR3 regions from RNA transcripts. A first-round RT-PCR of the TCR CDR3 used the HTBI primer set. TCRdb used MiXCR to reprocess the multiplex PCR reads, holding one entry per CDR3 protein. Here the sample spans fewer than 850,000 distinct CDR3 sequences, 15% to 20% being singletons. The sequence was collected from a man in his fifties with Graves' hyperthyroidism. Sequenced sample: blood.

CDR3 sequence reads: CAISESEKSGNQPQHF. The CDR3 nucleotides read TGTGCCATCAGTGAGTCGGAAAAATCGGGTAATCAGCCCCAGCATTTT. V is TRBV10-3 and J is TRBJ1-5; D unresolved. The V end lost 0 bases, the J end lost 4 bases, and 13 bases lay between the germline ends. This CDR3 is built from 16 residues. Germline-derived CDR1 and CDR2 are ENHRY and SYGVKD.